This T cell receptor beta chain is drawn from a study of blood T cells in healthy people across ages. Then a second PCR, running roughly 7 to 11 cycles, was carried out with a sample-barcoded 5' primer and a J-beta primer mix. TCRdb itself ran the 5' RACE reads through MiXCR, one entry per CDR3 protein. The data show hundreds of thousands of distinct CDR3 sequences, with 45% to 70% seen just once and around 25% held by the top ten. Caucasian, healthy and from Russia, the donors were aged between roughly 6 and 95. Every sample had a minimum of 6.5 million PBMCs isolated. Germline CDR1 and CDR2: MNHNS and SASEGT. The CDR3 spans 17 residues. The J segment lost 0 bases and the V segment lost 6 bases, leaving 10 bases of the junction unmatched.

V usage is TRBV6-1 and J usage is TRBJ2-1, with TRBD2 matching over 8 bases. The sample comprised blood. The receptor comes from a man between 40 and 49 years old in good health. This chain's CDR3 is CASRGRGAASSYNEQFF. The CDR3 nucleotides are TGTGCCAGCAGGGGGCGGGGGGCGGCATCCTCCTACAATGAGCAGTTCTTC.